These 20 T cell receptor beta chains were all obtained from the same sample, sequenced in a study of blood T cell repertoires in COVID-19 (dated by TCRdb to 2018 to 2020). Library creation used the immunoSEQ multiplex PCR assay. TCRdb retrieved this table from immuneACCESS and kept in-frame rearrangements only. Not all clones are present; in checked studies, unresolved V genes account for under half, and no reason is known for the remainder. The sample yields 350,000 to 500,000 clones; 88% were counted once. The top ten hold 1.4% of the sample. Sequencing input: PBMCs or T cells enriched from blood (not recorded which). The receptors shown here come from a woman under 30 who had been exposed to COVID-19.

This sequence joins TRBV7-2 and TRBJ1-1, with D possibly being TRBD1 (5 bases). Germline V lookup: CDR1 SGHTA, CDR2 FQGNSA. V was clipped by 5 bases and J by 5 bases, with 15 bases between them. CDR3 length: 14 residues. The CDR3 here is CASSLTLDITEAFF. The DNA of the CDR3 is TGTGCCAGCAGCCTCACTCTGGACATTACTGAAGCTTTCTTT.

The chain is built from TRBV11-2 and TRBJ2-7; tentatively, D is TRBD2 (6 bases). V was trimmed by 3 bases and J by 2 bases, leaving 11 bases between them. The CDR3 is 14 residues long. Germline assignment: CDR1 SGHAT and CDR2 FQNNGV. CDR3 DNA sequence: TGTGCCAGCAGCTTTGGGACTCCTCCCTACGAGCAGTACTTC. Its translation is CASSFGTPPYEQYF. The full variable domain, its missing parts supplied by reference TRBV11-2 and TRBJ2-7, is EAGVAQSPRYKIIEKRQSVAFWCNPISGHATLYWYQQILGQGPKLLIQFQNNGVVDDSQLPKDRFSAERLKGVDSTLKIQPAKLEDSAVYLCASSFGTPPYEQYFGPGTRLTVT.

The V and J genes are TRBV5-1 and TRBJ1-6; D possibly corresponds to TRBD1 (6 bases). Germline CDR1 is SGHRS and CDR2 is YFSETQ. V was cut by 0 bases and J by 10 bases, with 17 bases left in between. The CDR3 sequence is 16 residues long. The CDR3 sequence is CASSLGEQGAGSPLHF. CDR3 sequence (DNA): TGCGCCAGCAGCTTGGGCGAACAGGGTGCGGGCTCACCCCTCCACTTT.

The chain employs TRBV7-3 and TRBJ2-7, with TRBD2 matching over 10 bases. The CDR3 consists of 16 residues. Germline V CDR1 and CDR2: SGHTA, FQGTGA. The V gene end was trimmed by 5 bases and the J gene end by 5 bases; junction bases not matched to a gene: 12. The chain's CDR3 is CASSETRAGGLHEQYF. CDR3 DNA: TGTGCCAGCAGCGAAACTAGAGCGGGGGGGCTCCACGAGCAGTACTTC.

This clone was detected once. The chain carries TRBV6-1 and TRBJ1-6; D uncertain. Deletions cut 1 base from V and 6 bases from J, with 10 bases between. Looked up from germline, CDR1 is MNHNS and CDR2 is SASEGT. CDR3 length equals 15 residues. CDR3 sequence reads: CASSEDGRINSPLHF. In DNA form, the CDR3 reads TGTGCCAGCAGTGAAGATGGCAGGATTAATTCACCCCTCCACTTT.

The chain couples TRBV28 to TRBJ1-5; D is ambiguous. Looked up from germline, CDR1 is MDHEN and CDR2 is SYDVKM. This CDR3 region has 16 residues. With 7 bases removed from V and 0 bases from J, the gap between germline ends came to 16 bases. This chain's CDR3 is CASTSPAGNSNQPQHF. CDR3 nucleotide sequence: TGTGCCAGCACCTCCCCGGCGGGGAATAGCAATCAGCCCCAGCATTTT. Together with reference TRBV28 and TRBJ1-5, the CDR3 gives the full variable domain: DVKVTQSSRYLVKRTGEKVFLECVQDMDHENMFWYRQDPGLGLRLIYFSYDVKMKEKGDIPEGYSVSREKKERFSLILESASTNQTSMYLCASTSPAGNSNQPQHFGDGTRLSIL.

The chain employs TRBV7-9 and TRBJ2-5, with 9 bases aligning to TRBD2. Germline V lookup: CDR1 SEHNR, CDR2 FQNEAQ (reference sequence). Unmatched junction bases numbered 3, after V lost 7 bases and J lost 3 bases. This CDR3 region has 13 residues. As DNA, the CDR3 is TGTGCCAGCACCCGGACTAGCGAAGAGACCCAGTACTTC. Protein: CASTRTSEETQYF. The full variable domain, completed using reference TRBV7-9 and TRBJ2-5, is DTGVSQNPRHKITKRGQNVTFRCDPISEHNRLYWYRQTLGQGPEFLTYFQNEAQLEKSRLLSDRFSAERPKGSFSTLEIQRTEQGDSAMYLCASTRTSEETQYFGPGTRLLVL.

The rearrangement links TRBV18 to TRBJ2-7; tentatively, D is TRBD1 (7 bases). CDR3 length equals 16 residues. Trimming removed 3 bases from V and 0 bases from J, with 15 bases in between. Germline loops: CDR1 KGHSH, CDR2 LQKENI. CDR3: CASSPDTGDFSYEQYF. The CDR3 nucleotides read TGTGCCAGCTCACCCGATACAGGGGACTTCTCCTACGAGCAGTACTTC.

This chain links TRBV4-1 with TRBJ2-7; TRBD2 agrees at 15 bases. The CDR3 covers 15 residues. J lost 7 bases, V lost 1 base, and 2 bases had no gene match. CDR1 and CDR2 (germline): MGHRA, YSYEKL. CDR3 region: CASSQAGLAGGEQYF. CDR3 DNA: TGCGCCAGCAGCCAAGCCGGACTAGCGGGAGGGGAGCAGTACTTC.

This clone showed up just once. The chain couples TRBV28 to TRBJ1-3; no reliable D call. Germline V gene lookup returns CDR1 MDHEN and CDR2 SYDVKM. CDR3 length: 14 residues. Between the trimmed V and J ends, which lost 7 bases and 1 base, there was a span of 11 bases. DNA for the CDR3: TGTGCCAGCACCCTTTGGAGTTCTGGAAACACCATATATTTT. It yields the protein CASTLWSSGNTIYF.

This rearrangement joins TRBV28 to TRBJ2-1; TRBD1 matches 7 bases. CDR1 is MDHEN, CDR2 SYDVKM, per germline. The CDR3 spans 12 residues. V was clipped by 3 bases and J by 8 bases; unmatched bases: 1. CDR3 bases: TGTGCCAGCAGTTTCGGGACAGATGAGCAGTTCTTC. Translated, it gives CASSFGTDEQFF.

The genes are TRBV3-1 (or the pseudogene TRBV3-2) and TRBJ1-4; the D is unclear. The ends were cut back, 5 bases at V and 0 bases at J, with 16 bases in the middle. From germline, CDR1 is LGHDT and CDR2 YNNKEL (reference sequence). The CDR3 is 17 amino acids. CDR3 loop: CASSSDSSRTTNEKLFF. In nucleotides, the CDR3 is TGTGCCAGCAGCTCGGACTCCTCGCGAACAACTAATGAAAAACTGTTTTTT.

CDR3 residues: CASSLWPGGRNTIYF. The CDR3 DNA reads TGTGCCAGCAGCTTATGGCCAGGGGGCCGAAACACCATATATTTT. This rearrangement joins TRBV7-9 to TRBJ1-3, with 8 bases identical to TRBD1. In germline, CDR1 is SEHNR, CDR2 FQNEAQ (reference sequence). V shed 2 bases and J 5 bases; nucleotides not matched to a gene: 5. The CDR3 has 15 amino acids.

This rearrangement joins TRBV7-2 to TRBJ2-1; a weak D match, TRBD1 (6 bases). V lost 0 bases and J 6 bases, leaving 9 bases between the germline ends. CDR1 SGHTA and CDR2 FQGNSA come from the germline V gene. This CDR3 is built from 14 residues. The CDR3 region is CASSLAFRGNEQFF. The CDR3 DNA reads TGTGCCAGCAGCTTAGCCTTCAGGGGCAATGAGCAGTTCTTC.

The chain carries TRBV18 and TRBJ1-5; 9 bases are shared with TRBD1. The ends lost 3 bases at V and 7 bases at J; junction bases unmatched: 7. The length of the CDR3 is 15 residues. Germline CDR1 and CDR2: KGHSH and LQKENI. CDR3 protein: CASSPPGQGPQPQHF. CDR3 in DNA: TGTGCCAGCTCACCTCCGGGACAGGGCCCGCAGCCCCAGCATTTT. Variable domain in full (rest from reference TRBV18 and TRBJ1-5): NAGVMQNPRHLVRRRGQEARLRCSPMKGHSHVYWYRQLPEEGLKFMVYLQKENIIDESGMPKERFSAEFPKEGPSILRIQQVVRGDSAAYFCASSPPGQGPQPQHFGDGTRLSIL.

V usage is TRBV5-1 and J usage is TRBJ2-1, with 13 positions matching TRBD2. Per germline, CDR1 SGHRS and CDR2 YFSETQ. V trimming: 1 base; J trimming: 7 bases; junction bases outside the gene matches: 5. CDR3 length: 16 residues. The CDR3 DNA follows: TGCGCCAGCAGCTTGATACTAGCGGGGGGGCGTAATGAGCAGTTCTTC. It encodes CASSLILAGGRNEQFF.

The chain couples TRBV13 to TRBJ2-7; D gene unclear. V was trimmed by 1 base and J by 4 bases, leaving 5 bases between them. This CDR3 comprises 12 residues. CDR1 is PRHDT and CDR2 is FYEKMQ in the germline V gene (reference sequence). The CDR3 bases are TGTGCCAGCAGCTTAGTTTCTTACGAGCAGTACTTC. It specifies CASSLVSYEQYF. The full variable domain, rest sourced from reference TRBV13 and TRBJ2-7, is AAGVIQSPRHLIKEKRETATLKCYPIPRHDTVYWYQQGPGQDPQFLISFYEKMQSDKGSIPDRFSAQQFSDYHSELNMSSLELGDSALYFCASSLVSYEQYFGPGTRLTVT.

This chain uses TRBV7-9 with TRBJ1-3; 8 bases agree with TRBD1. The CDR3 is made up of 14 amino acids. Unmatched junction bases numbered 8, after V lost 5 bases and J lost 8 bases. Germline V gene lookup returns CDR1 SEHNR and CDR2 FQNEAQ (reference sequence). CDR3 coding DNA: TGTGCCAGCAGCGCCCCACAGGGGGTTGACACCATATATTTT. Translated: CASSAPQGVDTIYF.

This clone has just a few counts. V gene TRBV2 combines with J gene TRBJ1-3; 12 nucleotides line up with TRBD1. Germline lookup yields CDR1 SNHLY and CDR2 FYNNEI. The CDR3 is 16 amino acids. Trimming cost V 7 bases and J 3 bases; bases outside gene matches: 7. CDR3 coding DNA: TGTGCCAGCAAACCGGGACAGGGGGCTAGTGGAAACACCATATATTTT. It yields the protein CASKPGQGASGNTIYF.

The CDR3 here is CATSDSSSGTREAFF. The CDR3 DNA reads as TGTGCCACCAGTGACTCTAGCTCCGGGACACGTGAAGCTTTCTTT. V usage is TRBV24-1 and J usage is TRBJ1-1; possibly TRBD1 for D (6 bases). There are 15 residues in the CDR3. CDR1 KGHDR and CDR2 SFDVKD come from the germline V gene. The germline V and J ends were trimmed by 4 bases and 7 bases, with 18 bases remaining between them.